The 12 T cell receptor beta chains presented below share a single source sample, sequenced in a study of T cell responses to AZD1222 COVID-19 vaccine. Repertoires were generated with immunoSEQ multiplex PCR, while TCRdb's copy carries only in-frame clones and drops some. The repertoire consists of tens of thousands of clones, with around 80% occurring once and the leading ten covering over 15%. Material: peripheral blood, obtained 28 days after the second AZD1222 dose. The source is an adult who received the AZD1222 COVID-19 vaccine.

This sequence joins TRBV18 and TRBJ2-7; D could derive from TRBD1 or TRBD2 (6 bases each). This CDR3 region has 15 residues. Per germline, CDR1 KGHSH and CDR2 LQKENI. The V gene lost 5 bases and the J gene lost 0 bases, with 14 bases spanning the gap. The CDR3 sequence: CASSGGLGGSYEQYF. In DNA form, the CDR3 reads TGTGCCAGCTCAGGGGGGCTCGGCGGCTCCTACGAGCAGTACTTC.

The chain has TRBV3-1 (or the pseudogene TRBV3-2) and TRBJ1-2; no definite D call. This CDR3 comprises 11 residues. Per germline, CDR1 LGHDT and CDR2 YNNKEL (reference sequence). Deletions cut 0 bases from V and 9 bases from J, with 5 bases between. CDR3 coding DNA: TGTGCCAGCAGCCAAGATATGAGCTACACCTTC. Its translation is CASSQDMSYTF.

V is TRBV19 and J is TRBJ1-1, with a weak D call TRBD1 (5 bases). CDR1 is LNHDA, CDR2 SQIVND, per germline (reference sequence). Deletions cut 5 bases from V and 3 bases from J, with 13 bases between. CDR3 length: 14 residues. The CDR3 reads CASSFLVGHTEAFF. The CDR3 DNA follows: TGTGCCAGTAGTTTTTTAGTGGGGCACACTGAAGCTTTCTTT.

This chain uses TRBV10-3 with TRBJ1-2, with D possibly being TRBD1 (5 bases). The ends were cut back, 3 bases at V and 4 bases at J, with 6 bases in the middle. Looked up from germline, CDR1 is ENHRY and CDR2 is SYGVKD. The CDR3 consists of 12 residues. DNA for the CDR3: TGTGCCATCAGTGAAGGGGCCTATGGCTACACCTTC. This gives the protein CAISEGAYGYTF.

The V gene is TRBV29-1, the J gene TRBJ1-2, with 12 bases that match TRBD1. The ends lost 8 bases at V and 4 bases at J; junction bases unmatched: 8. Germline V gene sequence: CDR1 SQVTM, CDR2 ANQGSEA. This CDR3 is 14 amino acids long. CDR3 protein: CSFMPGQGAYGYTF. As DNA, the CDR3 is TGCAGCTTCATGCCGGGACAGGGGGCCTATGGCTACACCTTC.

The chain couples TRBV30 to TRBJ1-2, with D unclear. In germline, CDR1 is GTSNPN, CDR2 SVGIG (reference sequence). The ends were cut back, 1 base at V and 6 bases at J, with 21 bases in the middle. The CDR3 covers 16 residues. DNA for the CDR3: TGTGCCTGGAGTGCAACTTCCGACGGTTTTTACGATGGCTACACCTTC. Protein: CAWSATSDGFYDGYTF. Together with reference TRBV30 and TRBJ1-2, the CDR3 gives the full variable domain: SQTIHQWPATLVQPVGSPLSLECTVEGTSNPNLYWYRQAAGRGLQLLFYSVGIGQISSEVPQNLSASRPQDRQFILSSKKLLLSDSGFYLCAWSATSDGFYDGYTFGSGTRLTVV.

The genes are TRBV6-5 and TRBJ1-2, with D perhaps TRBD1 (6 bases). The V end was cut by 2 bases, the J end by 8 bases, with 9 bases between. The CDR3 extends over 12 amino acids. CDR1 and CDR2 from the germline V gene are MNHEY and SVGAGI. This CDR3 reads CASSYQGHGYTF. Written as DNA, the CDR3 is TGTGCCAGCAGTTACCAGGGACACGGCTACACCTTC.

The chain carries TRBV18 and TRBJ2-7; D remains ambiguous. This CDR3 has 11 amino acids. Trimming left V 5 bases short and J 3 bases short, with 5 bases between. Germline CDR1 KGHSH, CDR2 LQKENI. CDR3 sequence (DNA): TGTGCCAGCTCAAGGGACTACGAGCAGTACTTC. This gives the protein CASSRDYEQYF.

The chain employs TRBV30 and TRBJ1-1, with unresolved D. The CDR3 extends over 13 amino acids. Germline V gene sequence: CDR1 GTSNPN, CDR2 SVGIG (reference sequence). Trimming cost V 3 bases and J 8 bases, with 16 bases left between them. Here the CDR3 reads CAWRLRSAQEAFF. CDR3 coding DNA: TGTGCCTGGAGACTCAGGAGTGCCCAAGAAGCTTTCTTT.

The rearrangement links TRBV4-1 to TRBJ1-2; D gene uncertain. The CDR3 has 12 residues. Trimming took off 1 base at V and 7 bases at J, with 7 bases between the two ends. From germline, CDR1 is MGHRA and CDR2 YSYEKL. The CDR3 here is CASSQALGGYTF. The DNA of the CDR3 is TGCGCCAGCAGCCAAGCCTTGGGTGGCTACACCTTC.

The chain carries TRBV7-9 and TRBJ2-3; possible D gene TRBD2, 5 bases. V dropped 0 bases and J dropped 0 bases, with 7 bases sitting between them. This CDR3 spans 15 amino acids. The germline CDR1 and CDR2 sequences are SEHNR and FQNEAQ (reference sequence). CDR3 in amino acids: CASSLASGSTDTQYF. CDR3 nucleotide sequence: TGTGCCAGCAGCTTAGCGAGCGGTAGCACAGATACGCAGTATTTT.

The rearrangement links TRBV19 to TRBJ1-5; D call uncertain. Germline V gene sequence: CDR1 LNHDA, CDR2 SQIVND (reference sequence). The CDR3 is 14 amino acids. Trimming took 9 bases from V and 1 from J, leaving 13 bases between them. The CDR3 loop is CASQRELSNQPQHF. In DNA, the CDR3 is TGTGCCAGCCAAAGGGAGTTGAGCAATCAGCCCCAGCATTTT.